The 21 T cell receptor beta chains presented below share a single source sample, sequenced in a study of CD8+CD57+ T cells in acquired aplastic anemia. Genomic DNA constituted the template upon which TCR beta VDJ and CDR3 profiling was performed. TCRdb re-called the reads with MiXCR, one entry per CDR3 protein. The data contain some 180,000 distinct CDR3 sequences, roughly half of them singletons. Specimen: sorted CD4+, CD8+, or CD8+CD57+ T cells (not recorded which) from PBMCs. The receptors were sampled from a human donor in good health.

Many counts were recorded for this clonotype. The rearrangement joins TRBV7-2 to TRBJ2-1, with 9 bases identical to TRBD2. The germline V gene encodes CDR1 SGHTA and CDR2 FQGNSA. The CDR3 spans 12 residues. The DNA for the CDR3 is TGTGGTAGCGGGAGCTCCTACAATGAGCAGTTCTTC. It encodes CGSGSSYNEQFF.

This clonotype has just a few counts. The CDR3 DNA reads TGTGCCAGCACTGGGGGATACGAGCAGTACTTC. Its protein product is CASTGGYEQYF. The V and J genes are TRBV6-1 and TRBJ2-7; D could derive from TRBD1 or TRBD2 (5 bases each). This CDR3 spans 11 amino acids. V lost 7 bases and J lost 4, with 8 bases in between. Germline assignment: CDR1 MNHNS and CDR2 SASEGT.

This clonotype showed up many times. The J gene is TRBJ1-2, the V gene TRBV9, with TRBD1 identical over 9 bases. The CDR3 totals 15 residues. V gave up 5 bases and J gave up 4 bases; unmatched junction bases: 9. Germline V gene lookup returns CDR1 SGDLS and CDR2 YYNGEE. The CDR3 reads CASSDKGQGSYGYTF. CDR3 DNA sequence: TGTGCCAGCAGTGACAAGGGACAGGGAAGCTATGGCTACACCTTC.

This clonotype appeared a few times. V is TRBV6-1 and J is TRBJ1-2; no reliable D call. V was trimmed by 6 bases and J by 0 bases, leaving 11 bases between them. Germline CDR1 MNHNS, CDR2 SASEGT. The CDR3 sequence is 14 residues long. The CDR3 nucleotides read TGTGCCAGCAGAACCGGGCCCTCTAACTATGGCTACACCTTC. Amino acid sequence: CASRTGPSNYGYTF.

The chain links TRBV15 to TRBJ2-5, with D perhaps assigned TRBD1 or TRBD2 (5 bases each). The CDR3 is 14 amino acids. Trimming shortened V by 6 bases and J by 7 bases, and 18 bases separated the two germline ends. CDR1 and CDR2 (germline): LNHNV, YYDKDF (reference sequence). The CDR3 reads CATSDPRDGGTQYF. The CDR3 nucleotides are TGTGCCACCAGTGATCCCAGGGACGGCGGGACCCAGTACTTC.

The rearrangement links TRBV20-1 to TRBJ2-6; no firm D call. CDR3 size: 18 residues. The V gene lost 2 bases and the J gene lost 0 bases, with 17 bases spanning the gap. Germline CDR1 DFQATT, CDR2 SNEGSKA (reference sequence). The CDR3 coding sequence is TGCAGTGCTAGACAGTCCGATGTGGGTCGCTCTGGGGCCAACGTCCTGACTTTC. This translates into CSARQSDVGRSGANVLTF.

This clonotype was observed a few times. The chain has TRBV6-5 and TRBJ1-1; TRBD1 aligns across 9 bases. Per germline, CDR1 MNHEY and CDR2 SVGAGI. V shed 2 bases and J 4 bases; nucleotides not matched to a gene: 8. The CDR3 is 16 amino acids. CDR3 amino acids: CASSYKTGGVTTEAFF. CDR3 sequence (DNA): TGTGCCAGCAGTTACAAGACAGGGGGTGTGACCACTGAAGCTTTCTTT.

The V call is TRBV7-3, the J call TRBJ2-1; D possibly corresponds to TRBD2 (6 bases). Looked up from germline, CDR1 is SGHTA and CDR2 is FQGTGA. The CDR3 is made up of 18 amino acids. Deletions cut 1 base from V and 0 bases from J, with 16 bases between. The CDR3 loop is CASSLRLVWGRSYNEQFF. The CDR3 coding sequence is TGTGCCAGCAGCTTAAGACTAGTCTGGGGCCGCTCCTACAATGAGCAGTTCTTC. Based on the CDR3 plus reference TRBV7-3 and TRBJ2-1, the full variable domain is GAGVSQTPSNKVTEKGKYVELRCDPISGHTALYWYRQSLGQGPEFLIYFQGTGAADDSGLPNDRFFAVRPEGSVSTLKIQRTERGDSAVYLCASSLRLVWGRSYNEQFFGPGTRLTVL.

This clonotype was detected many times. The CDR3 DNA is TGCAGTGCTAGAGCACCCCAGCGGGGAACCTACGAGCAGTACTTC. Translating gives CSARAPQRGTYEQYF. The J gene is TRBJ2-7, the V gene TRBV20-1; 7 nucleotides align to TRBD2. V was clipped by 1 base and J by 2 bases; unmatched bases: 8. The CDR3 runs 15 residues. CDR1 is DFQATT, CDR2 SNEGSKA, per germline (reference sequence).

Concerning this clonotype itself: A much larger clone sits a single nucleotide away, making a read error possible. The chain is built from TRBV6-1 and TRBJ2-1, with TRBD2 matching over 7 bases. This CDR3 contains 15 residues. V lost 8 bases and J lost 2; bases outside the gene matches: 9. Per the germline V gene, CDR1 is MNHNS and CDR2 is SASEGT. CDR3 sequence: CASGISGKAYNEQFF. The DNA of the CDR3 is TGTGCCAGCGGAATAAGCGGGAAGGCCTACAATGAGCAGTTCTTC.

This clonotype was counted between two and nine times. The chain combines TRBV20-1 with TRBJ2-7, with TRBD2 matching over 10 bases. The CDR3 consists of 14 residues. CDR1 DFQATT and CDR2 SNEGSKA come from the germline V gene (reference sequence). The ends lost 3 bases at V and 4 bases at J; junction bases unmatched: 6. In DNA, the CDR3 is TGCAGTGCTAGGCTAGCGGGGGACCTTTACGAGCAGTACTTC. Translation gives CSARLAGDLYEQYF.

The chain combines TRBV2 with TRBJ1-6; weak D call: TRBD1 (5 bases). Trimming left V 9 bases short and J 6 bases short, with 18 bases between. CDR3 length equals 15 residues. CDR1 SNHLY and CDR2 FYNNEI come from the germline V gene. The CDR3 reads CARQSQGISNSPLHF. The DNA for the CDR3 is TGTGCCAGGCAGAGCCAGGGAATAAGTAATTCACCCCTCCACTTT.

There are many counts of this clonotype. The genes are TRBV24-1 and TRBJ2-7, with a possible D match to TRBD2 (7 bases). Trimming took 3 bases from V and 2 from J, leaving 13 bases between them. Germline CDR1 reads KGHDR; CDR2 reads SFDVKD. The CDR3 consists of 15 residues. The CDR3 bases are TGTGCCACCAGTGATCATGGGGGGGCGGCCTACGAGCAGTACTTC. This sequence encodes CATSDHGGAAYEQYF.

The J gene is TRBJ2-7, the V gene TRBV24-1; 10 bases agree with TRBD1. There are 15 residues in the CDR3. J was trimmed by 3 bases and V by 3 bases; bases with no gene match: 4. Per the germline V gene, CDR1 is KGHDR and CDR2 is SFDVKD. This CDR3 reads CATSDTDRGLYEQYF. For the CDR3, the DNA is TGTGCCACCAGTGATACTGACAGGGGGCTCTACGAGCAGTACTTC.

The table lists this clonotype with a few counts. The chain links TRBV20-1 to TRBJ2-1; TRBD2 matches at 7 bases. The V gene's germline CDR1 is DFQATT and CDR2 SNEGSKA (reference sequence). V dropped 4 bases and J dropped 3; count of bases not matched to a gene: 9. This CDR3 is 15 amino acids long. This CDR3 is CSAKILTSIYNEQFF. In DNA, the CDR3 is TGCAGTGCTAAGATATTGACTAGCATCTACAATGAGCAGTTCTTC.

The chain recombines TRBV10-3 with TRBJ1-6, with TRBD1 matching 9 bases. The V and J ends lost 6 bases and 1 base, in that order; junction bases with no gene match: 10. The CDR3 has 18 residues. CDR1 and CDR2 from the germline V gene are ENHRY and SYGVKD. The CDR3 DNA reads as TGTGCCATCAGCGAAGGGACAGGGTCGTCGTCCTATAATTCACCCCTCCACTTT. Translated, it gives CAISEGTGSSSYNSPLHF.

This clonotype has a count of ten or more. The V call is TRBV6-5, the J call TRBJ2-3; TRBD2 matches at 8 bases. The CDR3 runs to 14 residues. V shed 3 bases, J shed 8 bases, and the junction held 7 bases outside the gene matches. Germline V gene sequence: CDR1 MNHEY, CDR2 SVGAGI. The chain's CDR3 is CASSYGGRTSTQYF. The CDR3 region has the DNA TGTGCCAGCAGTTATGGCGGGAGGACCTCTACGCAGTATTTT.

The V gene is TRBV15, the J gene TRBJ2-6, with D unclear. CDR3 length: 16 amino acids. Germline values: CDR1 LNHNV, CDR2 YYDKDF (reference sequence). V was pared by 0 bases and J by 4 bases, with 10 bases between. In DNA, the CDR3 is TGTGCCACCAGCAGAGAATGGTCCTCGGGGGCCAACGTCCTGACTTTC. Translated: CATSREWSSGANVLTF.

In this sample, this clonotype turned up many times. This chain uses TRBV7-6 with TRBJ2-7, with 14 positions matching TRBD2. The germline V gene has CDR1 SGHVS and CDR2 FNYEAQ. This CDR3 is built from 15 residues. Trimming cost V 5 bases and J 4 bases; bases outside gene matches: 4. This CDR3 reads CASSQTSGRVYEQYF. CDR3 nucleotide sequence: TGTGCCAGCAGCCAGACTAGCGGGAGGGTGTACGAGCAGTACTTC. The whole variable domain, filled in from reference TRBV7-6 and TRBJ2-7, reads GAGVSQSPRYKVTKRGQDVALRCDPISGHVSLYWYRQALGQGPEFLTYFNYEAQQDKSGLPNDRFSAERPEGSISTLTIQRTEQRDSAMYRCASSQTSGRVYEQYFGPGTRLTVT.

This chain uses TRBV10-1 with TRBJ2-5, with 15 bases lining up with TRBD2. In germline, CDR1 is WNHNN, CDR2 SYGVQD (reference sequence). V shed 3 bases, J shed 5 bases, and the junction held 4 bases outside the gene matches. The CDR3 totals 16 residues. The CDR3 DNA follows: TGCGCCAGCAGTGATGGACTAGCGGGAGGGCCGGAGACCCAGTACTTC. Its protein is CASSDGLAGGPETQYF.

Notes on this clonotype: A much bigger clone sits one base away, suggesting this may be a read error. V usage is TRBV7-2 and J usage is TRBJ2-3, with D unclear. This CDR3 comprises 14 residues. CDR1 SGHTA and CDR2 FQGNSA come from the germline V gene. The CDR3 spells CASSLAGYTETQYF. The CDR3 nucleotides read TGTGCCAGCAGCTTAGCGGGTTACACAGAGACGCAGTATTTT.